The present TCR beta chain was sequenced within a study of blood T cells in healthy people across ages. The V and J ends lost 2 bases and 7 bases, in that order; junction bases with no gene match: 9. The length of the CDR3 is 15 residues. In germline, CDR1 is MNHNY, CDR2 SVGAGI (reference sequence). Whole-study findings and limits: Changes in expanded clonotypes were possibly confounded, as the CMV status of donors was unknown. Per million T cells, TCR beta diversity dropped about linearly as age rose.

Caucasian individuals from Russia who were healthy and aged roughly 6 to 95 acted as donors. Each sample yielded at least 6 micrograms of PBMC total RNA. This clonotype was counted a few times. Its antigen remains unidentified. A second about 7 to 12 cycle PCR used barcoded and J-beta primers. TCRdb re-analysed the 5' RACE reads in MiXCR, keeping a single row per CDR3 protein. The table records 1.5 million to 2 million distinct CDR3 sequences, about 35% of them present only once. This chain joins TRBV6-6 and TRBJ2-7; 9 bases fit TRBD1. The material sequenced was blood. The sequence came from a woman aged 30 to 39 in good health. This chain's CDR3 is CASSYSMDRGLEQYF. DNA of the CDR3: TGTGCCAGCAGTTACAGCATGGACAGGGGATTAGAGCAGTACTTC.